This TCR beta chain was captured in a study of T cells in localized non-small cell lung cancer. Points from the study as a whole: Analysis by sequencing included only one tumor region, so heterogeneity remains possible. Among the tissues sampled, uninvolved adjacent lung had the highest T cell clonality, above tumor. Adjacent lung was found to contain a median approximately 62 of the top 100 tumor clones.

The CDR3 is 16 residues long. Germline lookup yields CDR1 SGHTA and CDR2 FQGTGA. Trimming cost V 1 base and J 7 bases; bases outside gene matches: 6. TCRdb's table, derived via immunoSEQ multiplex PCR, lists solely in-frame clones and lacks some. Altogether about 36,000 clones are present, around 90% being singletons, with the ten largest covering approximately 7.2%. This clone was detected once. The antigen is unknown. The chain links TRBV7-3 to TRBJ2-1; 11 bases are shared with TRBD2. The receptor comes from a woman aged 35 to 69 with stage I lung adenocarcinoma. The sample consisted of peripheral blood, taken before any cancer treatment. CDR3 residues: CASSLKGASGRNEQFF. CDR3 in DNA: TGTGCCAGCAGCTTAAAAGGGGCTAGCGGGAGGAATGAGCAGTTCTTC.